These T cell receptor gamma chains were read from a single sample in a study of γδ T cells in repeated Plasmodium falciparum infection. TCRdb re-called clones from the multiplex PCR reads via CATT. The table records 28,000 or so gamma-chain clones, roughly 1.4% of them present only once. Sequencing was done on a sample of gamma-delta T cells from blood. The receptors were sampled from a pool of human donors (malaria-infected and uninfected, not separated). Both conserved end residues are part of each CDR3. The size entry is marked missing in some rows and otherwise reads once, few, many or a size class.

TRGJ1/TRGJ2,medium-sized,TRGV5,TGTGCCACCTGGGACAGTTATTATTATAAGAAACTCTTT,CATWDSYYYKKLF
TRGJ1/TRGJ2,many,TRGV3,TGTGCCACCTGGGACGAAGAGGATTATTATAAGAAACTCTTT,CATWDEEDYYKKLF
TRGJP,medium-sized,TRGV9,TGTGCCTTGTGGGAGGTGCATGGAGAGTTGGGCAAAAAAATCAAGGTATTT,CALWEVHGELGKKIKVF
TRGJ1/TRGJ2,medium-sized,TRGV9,TGTGCCTTGTGGGAGGTGAAGAAACTCTTT,CALWEVKKLF
TRGJ1/TRGJ2,many,TRGV5,TGTGCCACCTGGGACAGCCGATATTATTATAAGAAACTCTTT,CATWDSRYYYKKLF
TRGJ1/TRGJ2,medium-sized,TRGV4,TGTGCCACCTGGGATTCTCGTTATAAGAAACTCTTT,CATWDSRYKKLF
TRGJ1/TRGJ2,many,TRGV3,TGTGCCACCTGGGACAGCCAGGCGATCATTTATTATAAGAAACTCTTT,CATWDSQAIIYYKKLF
TRGJ1/TRGJ2,many,TRGV3,TGTGCCACCTGGGACGGGTGGAATTATTATAAGAAACTCTTT,CATWDGWNYYKKLF
TRGJ1/TRGJ2,medium-sized,TRGV9,TGTGCCTTGTGGGACCCTGTCGGGCATTATAAGAAACTCTTT,CALWDPVGHYKKLF
TRGJ1/TRGJ2,many,TRGV3,TGTGCCACCTGGGGTTGTGATTATAAGAAACTCTTT,CATWGCDYKKLF
TRGJ1/TRGJ2,many,TRGV4,TGTGCCACCTGGGGTCGTAGGCATGGGAAACTCTTT,CATWGRRHGKLF
TRGJP2,many,TRGV8,TGTGCCACCTGGGATGGTAGTGATTGGATCAAGACGTTT,CATWDGSDWIKTF
TRGJP2,many,TRGV3,TGTGCCACCTGGGACAGGCCGGGGAGGATCAAGACGTTT,CATWDRPGRIKTF
TRGJ1/TRGJ2,many,TRGV5,TGTGCCACCTGGACTCCTACCTATAAGAAACTCTTT,CATWTPTYKKLF
TRGJ1/TRGJ2,many,TRGV9,TGTGCCTTGTGGGACCGATCTAGGGGGGATTATAAGAAACTCTTT,CALWDRSRGDYKKLF
TRGJ1/TRGJ2,many,TRGV3,TGTGCCACCTGGGACAGGCCTACAAATTTCTTTAATTATTATAAGAAACTCTTT,CATWDRPTNFFNYYKKLF
TRGJP2,medium-sized,TRGV2,TGTGCCACCCGGGGGGACCCCCGTAGTGATTGGATCAAGACGTTT,CATRGDPRSDWIKTF
TRGJ1/TRGJ2,many,TRGV3,TGTGCCACCTGGGTACGCCCCCATTATTATAAGAAACTCTTT,CATWVRPHYYKKLF
TRGJ1/TRGJ2,NA,TRGV8,TGTGCCACCTGGGATGAAGAGAAACTCTTT,CATWDEEKLF
TRGJP2,many,TRGV4,TGTGCCACCTGGGATCCCGGTAGTGATTGGATCAAGACGTTT,CATWDPGSDWIKTF
TRGJ1/TRGJ2,medium-sized,TRGV9,TGTGCCTTGTGGGAGTTTCTTAAGAAACTCTTT,CALWEFLKKLF
TRGJ1/TRGJ2,many,TRGV3,TGTGCCACCTGGGACAGGTCTTATTATAAGAAACTCTTT,CATWDRSYYKKLF
TRGJP,medium-sized,TRGV9,TGTGCCTTGTGGGAGGTGAGGAGGGAGTTGGGCAAAAAAATCAAGGTATTT,CALWEVRRELGKKIKVF
TRGJP,many,TRGV9,TGTGCCTTGTGGGAGCTAAACGGAGAGTTGGGCAAAAAAATCAAGGTATTT,CALWELNGELGKKIKVF
TRGJP,many,TRGV9,TGTGCCTTGTGGGAGGCCATACAGGAGTTGGGCAAAAAAATCAAGGTATTT,CALWEAIQELGKKIKVF
TRGJ1/TRGJ2,many,TRGV9,TGTGCCTTGTGGGAGCCTCTAACTTATTATAAGAAACTCTTT,CALWEPLTYYKKLF
TRGJ1/TRGJ2,many,TRGV3,TGTGCCACCTGGGCGCTCCCGAATTATTATAAGAAACTCTTT,CATWALPNYYKKLF